This T cell receptor (beta chain) comes out of a study of radiotherapy plus CTLA-4 blockade in lung cancer. CDR1 and CDR2 (germline): ENHRY, SYGVKD. V shed 1 base and J shed 3 bases, with 9 bases lying between them. CDR3 length equals 14 residues. Method: immunoSEQ multiplex PCR; TCRdb's copy keeps in-frame clones and lacks some. Found here are some 50,000 clones, around 85% of them singletons; the top ten hold 3.2%. The sample here was peripheral blood, taken from a patient treated with radiotherapy plus ipilimumab. The sequence derives from a human donor with non-small cell lung cancer who had a partial response to radiotherapy plus ipilimumab. The chain uses TRBV10-3 and TRBJ1-1; D perhaps matches TRBD1 (5 bases). CDR3 nucleotides: TGTGCCATCAGTGAGTTGGGGGGATACACTGAAGCTTTCTTT. It encodes CAISELGGYTEAFF.